Listed below are T cell receptor beta chains from one sample, sequenced in a study of T-cell memory formation after mild COVID-19. MiXCR, applied by TCRdb to the 5' RACE reads, yields one record per CDR3 protein. The repertoire holds about 400,000 distinct CDR3 sequences, with under 25% as singletons. The specimen sequenced was PBMCs or a T cell subset sorted from them (not recorded which). All receptors derive from an adult woman who had mild COVID-19 (a few samples of this study predate the infection). Cell type and time point are not known. Both conserved end residues are part of each CDR3. The order of the fields is J gene, V gene, CDR3 length, D gene, clone size, CDR3 DNA, CDR3 protein. D genes are given only for firm matches. The size of a clone is reported for some rows only, either as once, few or many, or as a class for expanded clones.

J gene: TRBJ2-1; V gene: TRBV5-4; CDR3 length: 16; D gene: TRBD2; clone size: few; CDR3 DNA: TGTGCCAGCAGTAAGTCCGCGGGGGGGTCCTACAATGAGCAGTTCTTC; CDR3 protein: CASSKSAGGSYNEQFF
J gene: TRBJ2-3; V gene: TRBV10-3; CDR3 length: 14; D gene: .; clone size: .; CDR3 DNA: TGTGCCATCAGTGCAGGGTCGGGAGCAGATACGCAGTATTTT; CDR3 protein: CAISAGSGADTQYF
J gene: TRBJ1-1; V gene: TRBV15; CDR3 length: 16; D gene: .; clone size: .; CDR3 DNA: TGTGCCACCAGCAGAGACCCTAGGACTCGTCGCACTGAAGCTTTCTTT; CDR3 protein: CATSRDPRTRRTEAFF
J gene: TRBJ1-2; V gene: TRBV5-1; CDR3 length: 16; D gene: .; clone size: .; CDR3 DNA: TGCGCCAGCAGCTTGGATCAAATGGGGGCTAACTATGGCTACACCTTC; CDR3 protein: CASSLDQMGANYGYTF
J gene: TRBJ2-1; V gene: TRBV6-6; CDR3 length: 15; D gene: TRBD2; clone size: many; CDR3 DNA: TGTGCCACTATACGGGGGGGGCTAAGCTACAATGAGCAGTTCTTC; CDR3 protein: CATIRGGLSYNEQFF
J gene: TRBJ2-1; V gene: TRBV20-1; CDR3 length: 19; D gene: TRBD2; clone size: .; CDR3 DNA: TGCAGTGTTTATCCCGGACTAGCGGGGGGCTTTGATAGTGACAATGAGCAGTTCTTC; CDR3 protein: CSVYPGLAGGFDSDNEQFF
J gene: TRBJ1-1; V gene: TRBV6-2/TRBV6-3; CDR3 length: 15; D gene: .; clone size: .; CDR3 DNA: TGTGCCAGCAGTTACGGGACGAGACTGGACACTGAAGCTTTCTTT; CDR3 protein: CASSYGTRLDTEAFF
J gene: TRBJ2-3; V gene: TRBV5-1; CDR3 length: 14; D gene: .; clone size: .; CDR3 DNA: TGCGCCAGCAGCTTGGCCCCCTTTCCAGATACGCAGTATTTT; CDR3 protein: CASSLAPFPDTQYF
J gene: TRBJ1-4; V gene: TRBV10-3; CDR3 length: 14; D gene: TRBD1; clone size: .; CDR3 DNA: TGTGCCATCAACAGGGGGAACACTAATGAAAAACTGTTTTTT; CDR3 protein: CAINRGNTNEKLFF
J gene: TRBJ2-2; V gene: TRBV5-6; CDR3 length: 18; D gene: TRBD2; clone size: once; CDR3 DNA: TGTGCCAGCAGCCTGTGGCGAATGGCGGGAGACAGTGCCGGGGAGCTGTTTTTT; CDR3 protein: CASSLWRMAGDSAGELFF
J gene: TRBJ2-3; V gene: TRBV29-1; CDR3 length: 12; D gene: .; clone size: .; CDR3 DNA: TGCAGCGCAGGGGGGCGCACAGATACGCAGTATTTT; CDR3 protein: CSAGGRTDTQYF
J gene: TRBJ1-4; V gene: TRBV4-2; CDR3 length: 13; D gene: .; clone size: .; CDR3 DNA: TGTGCCAGCAGCCAAGAGGGGGAAGAAAAACTGTTTTTT; CDR3 protein: CASSQEGEEKLFF
J gene: TRBJ2-5; V gene: TRBV27; CDR3 length: 11; D gene: .; clone size: .; CDR3 DNA: TGCGACAGACGCTCGGGCGAGACCCAGTACTTC; CDR3 protein: CDRRSGETQYF
J gene: TRBJ2-7; V gene: TRBV9; CDR3 length: 14; D gene: .; clone size: .; CDR3 DNA: TGTGCCAGCAGCGTTGAGGTAGGGTCCTACGAGCAGTACTTC; CDR3 protein: CASSVEVGSYEQYF
J gene: TRBJ2-1; V gene: TRBV5-1; CDR3 length: 17; D gene: TRBD1; clone size: .; CDR3 DNA: TGCGCCAGCAGCTCCGTACACAGGGGTTCGGGTCCGGTTGAGCAGTTCTTC; CDR3 protein: CASSSVHRGSGPVEQFF